This T cell receptor beta chain was sequenced in a study of T-cell reconstitution after alpha-beta-depleted transplantation in children. Findings and limits, study-wide: Some patients' high day-60 TCRbeta diversity was traced to surviving recipient T cells and thymic progenitors. Several hundred expanded graft clones reportedly were the source of alpha-beta T cells about two months after transplant. One year after transplant, T-cell counts and diversity came mostly from newly produced T cells.

As concerns this clonotype: What it binds is not known.

TCRbeta library preparation incorporated unique molecular identifiers. Each CDR3 protein is one row after TCRdb ran MiXCR on the PCR reads. The table lists 440,000 or so distinct CDR3 sequences, about 45% of them singletons. J lost 10 bases, V lost 5 bases, and 9 bases had no gene match. Germline V gene data show CDR1 as SEHNR and CDR2 as FQNEAQ (reference sequence). The length of the CDR3 is 14 residues. This receptor was obtained from a girl aged 2 to 9 with aplastic anemia, due to receive a stem cell transplant. The sample here was PBMCs, taken before TCRalphabeta/CD19-depleted stem cell transplant. The chain combines TRBV7-9 with TRBJ2-1; TRBD1 matches 9 bases. CDR3 region: CASSRQGGWDEQFF. The CDR3 coding sequence is TGTGCCAGCAGCCGACAGGGGGGTTGGGACGAGCAGTTCTTC. The variable domain in full, completed from reference TRBV7-9 and TRBJ2-1, reads DTGVSQNPRHKITKRGQNVTFRCDPISEHNRLYWYRQTLGQGPEFLTYFQNEAQLEKSRLLSDRFSAERPKGSFSTLEIQRTEQGDSAMYLCASSRQGGWDEQFFGPGTRLTVL.